Listed here are 25 T cell receptor beta chains from one sample, sequenced in a study of cytomegalovirus exposure and HLA in healthy donors. PCR involved 60 Vbeta and 13 Jbeta primers. TCRdb's copy holds only in-frame clones and misses some; the assay was immunoSEQ multiplex PCR. The repertoire includes around 200,000 clones, approximately 83% of them detected once, and roughly a tenth sits in the top ten. Material for sequencing was PBMCs. These receptors were obtained from a woman in her fifties or sixties in good health and CMV-seropositive.

The V call is TRBV11-2, the J call TRBJ2-6; no clear D. The CDR3 extends over 14 amino acids. Trimming cost V 5 bases and J 4 bases, with 9 bases left between them. The germline gives CDR1 SGHAT, CDR2 FQNNGV. CDR3 protein: CASSRVIGANVLTF. As DNA, the CDR3 is TGTGCCAGCAGCCGGGTAATAGGGGCCAACGTCCTGACTTTC.

The rearrangement uses TRBV13 and TRBJ1-2; D is possibly TRBD1 (6 bases). Germline loops: CDR1 PRHDT, CDR2 FYEKMQ (reference sequence). This CDR3 contains 16 residues. The V end lost 2 bases, the J end lost 4 bases, and 17 bases lay between the germline ends. DNA of the CDR3: TGTGCCAGCAGCTTATCGGCAGGGGATGGTAGCTATGGCTACACCTTC. Translation gives CASSLSAGDGSYGYTF.

This chain uses TRBV9 with TRBJ2-5; no clear D gene. Germline V gene lookup returns CDR1 SGDLS and CDR2 YYNGEE. The CDR3 has 13 residues. V was shortened by 3 bases and J by 5 bases, with 11 bases between the two germline ends. The CDR3 DNA reads as TGTGCCAGCAGCGCTAATTGGTTGGAGACCCAGTACTTC. It codes for CASSANWLETQYF.

V is TRBV25-1 and J is TRBJ1-1, with D possibly being TRBD1 (6 bases). V dropped 3 bases and J dropped 13 bases, with 18 bases sitting between them. Germline V gene data show CDR1 as MGHDK and CDR2 as SYGVNS. The CDR3 runs to 13 residues. The CDR3 reads CASSEAGALDCFF. In DNA, the CDR3 is TGTGCCAGCAGTGAGGCAGGGGCCTTGGATTGTTTCTTT.

The V and J genes are TRBV6-5 and TRBJ2-7, with TRBD1 as a possible D gene (5 bases). This CDR3 contains 14 residues. V lost 0 bases, J lost 6 bases, and 12 bases lay in between. Germline V gene sequence: CDR1 MNHEY, CDR2 SVGAGI. CDR3 loop: CASSYSAPRAEQYF. The CDR3 DNA reads as TGTGCCAGCAGTTACTCGGCTCCCAGGGCCGAGCAGTACTTC.

The rearrangement links TRBV27 to TRBJ2-7, with 8 bases fitting TRBD1. V lost 2 bases to trimming and J lost 5 bases; unmatched junction nucleotides: 2. The CDR3 sequence is 13 residues long. The germline gives CDR1 MNHEY, CDR2 SMNVEV (reference sequence). The CDR3 here is CASSLGQGHEQYF. In DNA form, the CDR3 reads TGTGCCAGCAGTTTAGGACAGGGACACGAGCAGTACTTC.

The chain recombines TRBV15 with TRBJ2-5, with D unresolved. The CDR3 totals 15 residues. Germline CDR1 reads LNHNV; CDR2 reads YYDKDF (reference sequence). V lost 0 bases to trimming and J lost 1 base, with 9 bases between them. The CDR3 DNA is TGTGCCACCAGCAGAGAGGGCAGGATCCAAGAGACCCAGTACTTC. This codes for CATSREGRIQETQYF. The whole variable domain, filled in from reference TRBV15 and TRBJ2-5, reads DAMVIQNPRYQVTQFGKPVTLSCSQTLNHNVMYWYQQKSSQAPKLLFHYYDKDFNNEADTPDNFQSRRPNTSFCFLDIRSPGLGDTAMYLCATSREGRIQETQYFGPGTRLLVL.

This clone was seen once. The chain carries TRBV7-9 and TRBJ2-2; a weak D match, TRBD1 (5 bases). CDR3 size: 14 residues. V shed 2 bases and J shed 5 bases, with 9 bases lying between them. Germline V gene data show CDR1 as SEHNR and CDR2 as FQNEAQ (reference sequence). CDR3 loop: CASSLPQGTGELFF. CDR3 DNA sequence: TGTGCCAGCAGCTTACCGCAGGGAACCGGGGAGCTGTTTTTT.

This clone was detected only a few times. This sequence joins TRBV14 and TRBJ1-5, with D hard to call. Per germline, CDR1 SGHDN and CDR2 FVKESK. V was cut by 1 base and J by 0 bases, with 4 bases left in between. This CDR3 has 14 amino acids. The CDR3: CASSQAFSNQPQHF. Here the CDR3 DNA reads TGTGCCAGCAGCCAAGCTTTTAGCAATCAGCCCCAGCATTTT.

V and J are TRBV7-3 and TRBJ2-5; 13 bases align to TRBD2. CDR1 is SGHTA and CDR2 is FQGTGA in the germline V gene. The CDR3 loop spans 16 amino acids. Trimming removed 4 bases from V and 5 bases from J; junction bases left unmatched: 7. CDR3 amino acids: CASSSSGLAGQETQYF. The DNA for the CDR3 is TGTGCCAGCAGCTCGTCGGGACTAGCGGGGCAGGAGACCCAGTACTTC.

The chain uses TRBV11-2 and TRBJ1-1; D ambiguous. The CDR3 has 13 residues. V was shortened by 6 bases and J by 0 bases, with 8 bases between the two germline ends. The germline V gene has CDR1 SGHAT and CDR2 FQNNGV. CDR3 sequence: CASRRAVNTEAFF. DNA of the CDR3: TGTGCCAGCAGGAGGGCGGTGAACACTGAAGCTTTCTTT.

The rearrangement links TRBV15 to TRBJ1-1; possible D gene TRBD1, 5 bases. The germline CDR1 and CDR2 sequences are LNHNV and YYDKDF (reference sequence). CDR3 length: 14 amino acids. V lost 0 bases to trimming and J lost 11 bases, with 16 bases between them. As DNA, the CDR3 is TGTGCCACCAGCAGAGACAGGGCTGTGGTGTGGGCTTTCTTT. Its translation is CATSRDRAVVWAFF. Full variable domain (missing parts from reference TRBV15 and TRBJ1-1): DAMVIQNPRYQVTQFGKPVTLSCSQTLNHNVMYWYQQKSSQAPKLLFHYYDKDFNNEADTPDNFQSRRPNTSFCFLDIRSPGLGDTAMYLCATSRDRAVVWAFFGQGTRLTVV.

This chain joins TRBV19 and TRBJ2-5; a weak D match, TRBD1 (5 bases). V was trimmed by 3 bases and J by 2 bases, leaving 7 bases between them. CDR1 and CDR2 from the germline V gene are LNHDA and SQIVND (reference sequence). This CDR3 has 13 amino acids. CDR3 nucleotides: TGTGCCAGTAGTATGAACAGGCAAGAGACCCAGTACTTC. Protein sequence: CASSMNRQETQYF.

The V gene is TRBV14, the J gene TRBJ2-5; the D is unclear. Germline V lookup: CDR1 SGHDN, CDR2 FVKESK. Trimming stripped 0 bases from V and 7 bases from J, with 9 bases between. This CDR3 has 13 amino acids. The CDR3 sequence is CASSQDLAGTQYF. Here the CDR3 DNA reads TGTGCCAGCAGCCAAGATCTGGCTGGGACCCAGTACTTC.

The J gene is TRBJ1-5, the V gene TRBV6-1, with D perhaps TRBD1 (5 bases). The length of the CDR3 is 16 residues. CDR1 is MNHNS and CDR2 is SASEGT in the germline V gene. The ends were cut back, 2 bases at V and 1 base at J, with 12 bases in the middle. Here the CDR3 DNA reads TGTGCCAGCAGTGAATCAGGGAGGGGAAGCAATCAGCCCCAGCATTTT. The encoded protein is CASSESGRGSNQPQHF.

The chain links TRBV7-3 to TRBJ2-2; D possibly corresponds to TRBD1 (6 bases). The CDR3 runs 15 residues. Germline V gene lookup returns CDR1 SGHTA and CDR2 FQGTGA. The V end was cut by 2 bases, the J end by 7 bases, with 14 bases between. The CDR3 here is CASSLVRGSGGELFF. The CDR3 coding sequence is TGTGCCAGCAGCTTAGTCAGGGGTTCCGGCGGGGAGCTGTTTTTT.

The chain has TRBV9 and TRBJ1-6; D ambiguous. Trimming shortened V by 3 bases and J by 0 bases, and 10 bases separated the two germline ends. CDR3 size: 16 residues. In germline, CDR1 is SGDLS, CDR2 YYNGEE. CDR3 protein: CASSAIGASYNSPLHF. The CDR3 DNA is TGTGCCAGCAGCGCAATCGGAGCCTCCTATAATTCACCCCTCCACTTT.

This chain connects TRBV9 to TRBJ1-1; D might be TRBD1 (6 bases). CDR3 size: 16 residues. The V and J ends lost 0 bases and 3 bases respectively, with 15 bases between them. Germline-derived CDR1 and CDR2 are SGDLS and YYNGEE. The CDR3 DNA follows: TGTGCCAGCAGCGTAGTTTCAGGGGCGCCCGACACTGAAGCTTTCTTT. Translating gives CASSVVSGAPDTEAFF.

The chain couples TRBV13 to TRBJ1-1; D unresolved. The ends were cut back, 5 bases at V and 11 bases at J, with 15 bases in the middle. The CDR3 has 12 residues. In germline, CDR1 is PRHDT, CDR2 FYEKMQ (reference sequence). The CDR3 loop reads CASSTVRQKAFF. CDR3 nucleotide sequence: TGTGCCAGCAGCACAGTCCGGCAGAAGGCTTTCTTT. Drawing the rest from reference TRBV13 and TRBJ1-1, the complete variable domain is AAGVIQSPRHLIKEKRETATLKCYPIPRHDTVYWYQQGPGQDPQFLISFYEKMQSDKGSIPDRFSAQQFSDYHSELNMSSLELGDSALYFCASSTVRQKAFFGQGTRLTVV.

This chain uses TRBV19 with TRBJ2-5, with 9 bases lining up with TRBD1. The CDR3 is made up of 15 amino acids. The germline V gene encodes CDR1 LNHDA and CDR2 SQIVND (reference sequence). With 3 bases clipped from V and 4 bases from J, the junction kept 6 bases outside the gene matches. The CDR3 here is CASSMVDRGGETQYF. The CDR3 DNA reads TGTGCCAGTAGTATGGTGGACAGGGGTGGAGAGACCCAGTACTTC.

The chain has TRBV9 and TRBJ1-1, with 9 bases that match TRBD1. The CDR3 totals 15 residues. Germline V CDR1 and CDR2: SGDLS, YYNGEE. The V segment lost 3 bases and the J segment 4 bases; nucleotides outside the gene matches: 7. The CDR3 loop reads CASSARTGGITEAFF. The CDR3 DNA follows: TGTGCCAGCAGCGCGAGAACAGGGGGCATCACTGAAGCTTTCTTT.

The chain couples TRBV25-1 to TRBJ1-6; 7 bases match TRBD1. Germline V gene data show CDR1 as MGHDK and CDR2 as SYGVNS. V gave up 4 bases and J gave up 7 bases; unmatched junction bases: 4. This CDR3 has 14 residues. The CDR3: CASSVTGRNSPLHF. For the CDR3, the DNA is TGTGCCAGCAGTGTGACAGGGAGAAATTCACCCCTCCACTTT.

V is TRBV11-2 and J is TRBJ2-7; 8 bases are shared with TRBD1. V gave up 5 bases and J gave up 6 bases; unmatched junction bases: 6. Per germline, CDR1 SGHAT and CDR2 FQNNGV. The CDR3 loop spans 13 amino acids. DNA of the CDR3: TGTGCCAGCAGCCTTGGACAGGGCCGCGAGCAGTACTTC. Protein sequence: CASSLGQGREQYF.

This clone showed up just once. The chain combines TRBV11-2 with TRBJ2-1; 8 bases agree with TRBD1. The CDR3 consists of 17 residues. Germline-derived CDR1 and CDR2 are SGHAT and FQNNGV. The trim removed 2 bases at V and 1 base at J, leaving 7 bases unmatched. CDR3 amino acids: CASSLPGQGGSYNEQFF. CDR3 DNA sequence: TGTGCCAGCAGCTTACCTGGACAGGGTGGTTCCTACAATGAGCAGTTCTTC.

This chain links TRBV6-6 with TRBJ2-3, with a possible D match to TRBD1 (6 bases). Germline V gene data show CDR1 as MNHNY and CDR2 as SVGAGI (reference sequence). The length of the CDR3 is 13 residues. The germline V and J ends were trimmed by 5 bases and 1 base, with 7 bases remaining between them. CDR3 bases: TGTGCCAGCAGTCGACAGGGCACAGATACGCAGTATTTT. Residues: CASSRQGTDTQYF.